Listed below are T cell receptor beta chains from one sample, sequenced in a study of T cells in Graves' hyperthyroidism and ophthalmopathy. TCRdb independently ran MiXCR on the multiplex PCR reads; one entry per CDR3 protein. The profile covers 480,000 or so distinct CDR3 sequences, with 35% to 50% appearing a single time and about two fifths taken by the ten largest. The sample comprised peripheral blood or thyroid tissue (not recorded which). The receptors were gathered from an adult woman with Graves' disease, either hyperthyroidism or ophthalmopathy (not recorded which). The CDR3 runs from the conserved cysteine through the conserved F or W. The D gene is left open where the match is weak. The listing skips clone size in some rows; elsewhere it reads once, few, many or a size class.

abundance: few; j_gene: TRBJ1-2; v_gene: TRBV29-1; d_gene: .; len: 15; CDR3nt: TGCAGCGTTGCCCGGGACACTTCCGGGGACGATGGCTACACCTTC; CDR3aa: CSVARDTSGDDGYTF
abundance: once; j_gene: TRBJ2-5; v_gene: TRBV20-1; d_gene: .; len: 13; CDR3nt: TGCAGTGCTAGATTGACAGTTAGGGGGACCCAGTACTTC; CDR3aa: CSARLTVRGTQYF
abundance: .; j_gene: TRBJ2-7; v_gene: TRBV15; d_gene: TRBD2; len: 15; CDR3nt: TGTGCCACCAGCTCGGGACTAGCGGGGACCTACGAGCAGTACTTC; CDR3aa: CATSSGLAGTYEQYF
abundance: .; j_gene: TRBJ2-7; v_gene: TRBV20-1; d_gene: .; len: 13; CDR3nt: TGCAGTGCTAGGTCTCCCACAGCCTACGAGCAGTACTTC; CDR3aa: CSARSPTAYEQYF
abundance: many; j_gene: TRBJ2-2; v_gene: TRBV24-1; d_gene: .; len: 14; CDR3nt: TGTGCCACCAGTGATTTTGACAGAGCCGGGGAGCTGTTTTTT; CDR3aa: CATSDFDRAGELFF
abundance: .; j_gene: TRBJ2-7; v_gene: TRBV6-5; d_gene: .; len: 16; CDR3nt: TGTGCCAGCAGTTACTCGGGCGGGACAGCCTCCTACGAGCAGTACTTC; CDR3aa: CASSYSGGTASYEQYF
abundance: .; j_gene: TRBJ1-5; v_gene: TRBV20-1; d_gene: .; len: 15; CDR3nt: TGCAGTGCTAGAGATTTCGGGAGGGGGAATCAGCCCCAGCATTTT; CDR3aa: CSARDFGRGNQPQHF
abundance: .; j_gene: TRBJ1-2; v_gene: TRBV29-1; d_gene: TRBD1; len: 12; CDR3nt: TGCAGCGTCCGACAGGGGGAGGGGGGCTACACCTTC; CDR3aa: CSVRQGEGGYTF
abundance: many; j_gene: TRBJ2-5; v_gene: TRBV7-3; d_gene: .; len: 14; CDR3nt: TGTGCCAGCAGCTTAACCAGGGACGAAGAGACCCAGTACTTC; CDR3aa: CASSLTRDEETQYF
abundance: .; j_gene: TRBJ2-1; v_gene: TRBV5-4; d_gene: TRBD2; len: 14; CDR3nt: TGTGCCAGCAGCTTGTTTGGCGGGAGAGGTGAGCAGTTCTTC; CDR3aa: CASSLFGGRGEQFF
abundance: .; j_gene: TRBJ1-6; v_gene: TRBV12-3/TRBV12-4; d_gene: .; len: 16; CDR3nt: TGTGCCAGCAGTTTATCCTCTGGGGGACAAAGCTCACCCCTCCACTTT; CDR3aa: CASSLSSGGQSSPLHF
abundance: .; j_gene: TRBJ2-7; v_gene: TRBV10-3; d_gene: TRBD1; len: 14; CDR3nt: TGTGCCATCAGTCCGGGACAGGGGGGTAACGAGCAGTACTTC; CDR3aa: CAISPGQGGNEQYF
abundance: .; j_gene: TRBJ2-7; v_gene: TRBV2; d_gene: TRBD2; len: 15; CDR3nt: TGTGCCAGCAGGCCCACTAGCGGGAGGGCGTACGAGCAGTACTTC; CDR3aa: CASRPTSGRAYEQYF